The 14 T cell receptor beta chains listed next were all sequenced from one sample in a study of T cells in women clearing cervical HPV infection. TCRdb keeps only in-frame clones here, not all; method: immunoSEQ multiplex PCR. The sample has fewer than 15,000 clones; the top ten hold around 9.3%. The specimen sequenced was blood buffy coat. These receptors were taken from a woman aged 18-70 years with a cervical HPV16 infection that either progressed to CIN3+ or cleared (not recorded which).

With respect to this clone: The CDR3 goes on 3 residues after the read ends, and that part is filled in from the germline J gene. The chain employs TRBV11-2 and TRBJ2-1; possibly TRBD1 for D (5 bases). The V end lost 2 bases, the J end lost 2 bases, and 10 bases lay between the germline ends. CDR1 and CDR2 (germline): SGHAT, FQNNGV. The CDR3 is made up of 15 amino acids. The CDR3 sequence: CASSLLGLTYNEQFF. The covered CDR3 bases are TGTGCCAGCAGCTTATTGGGGCTCACCTACAATGAG. Variable domain in full (rest from reference TRBV11-2 and TRBJ2-1): EAGVAQSPRYKIIEKRQSVAFWCNPISGHATLYWYQQILGQGPKLLIQFQNNGVVDDSQLPKDRFSAERLKGVDSTLKIQPAKLEDSAVYLCASSLLGLTYNEQFFGPGTRLTVL.

With respect to this clone: Coverage ceases 3 residues before the CDR3 finishes, and the germline J gene fills in the end. The chain combines TRBV27 with TRBJ2-7; 12 bases are shared with TRBD2. The CDR3 sequence is 18 residues long. V lost 6 bases to trimming and J lost 1 base; unmatched junction nucleotides: 13. From germline, CDR1 is MNHEY and CDR2 SMNVEV (reference sequence). CDR3 bases read: TGTGCCAGCAGGCCGACGACTAGCGGGGGCTACCAATCCTACGAG. Translation gives CASRPTTSGGYQSYE. The whole CDR3 reads CASRPTTSGGYQSYEQYF.

Its frequency marks this clone as medium-sized. The read ends 3 residues shy of where the CDR3 ends; the end is completed using the germline J gene. The chain joins TRBV18 to TRBJ1-2; TRBD1 might be the D (6 bases). CDR1 and CDR2 (germline): KGHSH, LQKENI. V lost 6 bases to trimming and J lost 3 bases, with 11 bases between them. CDR3 length equals 13 residues. Here the CDR3 reads CASSTQGYYGYTF. The covered CDR3 bases are TGTGCCAGCTCCACACAGGGCTACTATGGC.

Comments on this clone: The DNA ends 3 residues before the CDR3 does, and the rest of the CDR3 is filled in from the germline J gene. Other nucleotide sequences in the sample specify the same CDR3. V and J are TRBV6-1 and TRBJ1-2; no firm D call. The germline gives CDR1 MNHNS, CDR2 SASEGT. This CDR3 region has 15 residues. The germline V and J ends were trimmed by 2 bases and 7 bases, with 17 bases remaining between them. The CDR3 bases that were read are TGTGCCAGCAGTGAACTCGGCAGGATCGTCGGTGGC. Translation gives CASSELGRIVGG. The entire CDR3 protein reads CASSELGRIVGGYTF.

Details on this clone: Sequencing ends 3 residues short of the CDR3 end; the germline J gene provides the rest. The J gene is TRBJ1-2, the V gene TRBV20-1, with 10 positions matching TRBD1. This CDR3 has 12 amino acids. Germline-derived CDR1 and CDR2 are DFQATT and SNEGSKA (reference sequence). After removal of 6 bases from V and 7 bases from J, the junction contained 5 bases not matched to a gene. The CDR3 loop reads CSAGTGVGGYTF. The sequenced CDR3 bases are TGCAGTGCCGGGACAGGGGTGGGTGGC.

In the case of this clone: The read terminates 3 residues ahead of where the CDR3 ends, so the germline J gene completes it. This chain connects TRBV7-2 to TRBJ1-2; no definite D call. The CDR3 totals 14 residues. V lost 2 bases and J lost 1, with 8 bases in between. Looked up from germline, CDR1 is SGHTA and CDR2 is FQGNSA. This CDR3 reads CASSLQESNYGYTF. Partial CDR3 DNA: TGTGCCAGCAGCTTACAGGAGAGTAACTATGGC.

To note about this clone: Sequencing ends 3 residues short of the CDR3 end; the germline J gene provides the rest. V gene TRBV5-1 combines with J gene TRBJ2-1; D gene unclear. The length of the CDR3 is 13 residues. The germline V and J ends were trimmed by 0 bases and 5 bases, with 6 bases remaining between them. In germline, CDR1 is SGHRS, CDR2 YFSETQ. CDR3 protein: CASSLGAHNEQFF. The CDR3 DNA, read in part, is TGCGCCAGCAGCTTGGGGGCTCACAATGAG. The full variable domain, completed using reference TRBV5-1 and TRBJ2-1, is KAGVTQTPRYLIKTRGQQVTLSCSPISGHRSVSWYQQTPGQGLQFLFEYFSETQRNKGNFPGRFSGRQFSNSRSEMNVSTLELGDSALYLCASSLGAHNEQFFGPGTRLTVL.

Regarding this clone: An end of the junction differs from the germline gene, which may be a read error. Read data end 3 residues before the CDR3 end; the end is taken from the germline J gene. Additional DNA sequences in this sample encode the identical CDR3. The chain couples TRBV7-9 to TRBJ2-5, with D tentatively TRBD2 (6 bases). The V gene's germline CDR1 is SEHNR and CDR2 FQNEAQ (reference sequence). The CDR3 has 15 amino acids. Incomplete CDR3 DNA: TGTGCCAGCAGCCTAGCGCAGGGATTGGTGGAGACC. Its translation is CASSLAQGLVET. The whole CDR3 is CASSLAQGLVETQYF.

A remark on this clone: A read error may produce the germline difference seen at one junction end. The read stops 3 residues short of the end of the CDR3; the missing end is completed from the germline J gene. The chain employs TRBV4-2 and TRBJ2-5, with TRBD1 identical over 7 bases. CDR1 and CDR2 (germline): LGHNA, YNFKEQ. This CDR3 is 16 amino acids long. The chain's CDR3 is CASSQELGGRGETQYF. The sequenced CDR3 bases are TGCGCCAGCAGCCAAGAATTAGGGGGCCGAGGGGAGACC.

Note on this clone: The read ends 3 residues before the CDR3 terminus; that terminus is restored from the germline J gene. V usage is TRBV4-1 and J usage is TRBJ2-7; 9 bases match TRBD2. Germline-derived CDR1 and CDR2 are MGHRA and YSYEKL. With 1 base clipped from V and 2 bases from J, the junction kept 3 bases outside the gene matches. The CDR3 loop spans 15 amino acids. The CDR3 loop is CASSQGTSDTYEQYF. CDR3 DNA (partial): TGCGCCAGCAGCCAAGGGACTAGCGATACCTACGAG.

Comment on this clone: The read terminates 3 residues ahead of where the CDR3 ends, so the germline J gene completes it. The chain is built from TRBV6-4 and TRBJ2-3; weak D call: TRBD2 (5 bases). Germline V gives CDR1 MRHNA, CDR2 SNTAGT. The V end lost 0 bases, the J end lost 6 bases, and 13 bases lay between the germline ends. CDR3 length equals 15 residues. The CDR3 sequence is CASSDSIGSADTQYF. The CDR3 bases that were read are TGTGCCAGCAGTGACTCGATTGGTAGCGCTGATACG.

As concerns this clone: Read data end 3 residues before the CDR3 end; the end is taken from the germline J gene. The chain has TRBV12-3 or TRBV12-4 and TRBJ1-6; 8 bases map to TRBD1. This CDR3 contains 14 residues. The V segment lost 5 bases and the J segment 7 bases; nucleotides outside the gene matches: 4. Partial CDR3 DNA: TGTGCCAGCAGTACCACAGGGGGGAATTCACCC. It codes for CASSTTGGNSP. The entire CDR3 protein reads CASSTTGGNSPLHF.

Concerning this clone itself: The observed sequence ends 3 residues before the CDR3 terminus, with the missing tail filled in from the germline J gene. This sample also contains other DNA sequences that code for the same CDR3. The chain combines TRBV6-4 with TRBJ2-1; TRBD2 aligns across 13 bases. The ends lost 4 bases at V and 9 bases at J; junction bases unmatched: 6. The CDR3 loop spans 15 amino acids. The germline V gene has CDR1 MRHNA and CDR2 SNTAGT. CDR3 sequence reads: CASSVTSGGASEQFF. The DNA read from the CDR3 is TGTGCCAGCAGTGTCACTAGCGGGGGGGCCAGTGAG.

About this clone: The read terminates 3 residues ahead of where the CDR3 ends, so the germline J gene completes it. The chain has TRBV20-1 and TRBJ1-1, with D perhaps TRBD1 (5 bases). Germline assignment: CDR1 DFQATT and CDR2 SNEGSKA (reference sequence). The V end was cut by 0 bases, the J end by 6 bases, with 17 bases between. The CDR3 covers 15 residues. The sequenced part of the CDR3 DNA is TGCAGTGCTAGAGATCAAGGAGGGGACTTGGCTGAA. Protein sequence: CSARDQGGDLAE. The CDR3 as a whole reads CSARDQGGDLAEAFF.